The 21 T cell receptor beta chains below all came from one sample that was sequenced in a study of T cell changes during pregnancy in multiple sclerosis. Sequencing was performed with immunoSEQ multiplex PCR; in TCRdb, only in-frame clones are kept and a portion is missing. The sample consists of 60,000 to 90,000 clones, about 92% of them appearing once. Sequencing used peripheral blood, obtained after pregnancy. All receptors derive from a female donor in good health, enrolled as a control in a pregnancy study.

The genes are TRBV7-2 and TRBJ2-3; TRBD1 agrees at 12 bases. The CDR3 has 17 amino acids. Per the germline V gene, CDR1 is SGHTA and CDR2 is FQGNSA. V was pared by 6 bases and J by 8 bases, with 15 bases of the junction left unmatched. CDR3 sequence: CASSPNPGQGARGTQYF. The CDR3 nucleotides read TGTGCCAGCAGTCCAAATCCGGGACAGGGGGCCCGGGGTACGCAGTATTTT. Combining the CDR3 with reference TRBV7-2 and TRBJ2-3 gives the whole variable domain GAGVSQSPSNKVTEKGKDVELRCDPISGHTALYWYRQSLGQGLEFLIYFQGNSAPDKSGLPSDRFSAERTGGSVSTLTIQRTQQEDSAVYLCASSPNPGQGARGTQYFGPGTRLTVL.

The CDR3 protein is CASSVGQDYFYEQYF. The CDR3 DNA sequence: TGTGCCAGCAGCGTAGGGCAGGACTATTTCTACGAGCAGTACTTC. The chain is built from TRBV9 and TRBJ2-7, with D perhaps TRBD2 (6 bases). Looked up from germline, CDR1 is SGDLS and CDR2 is YYNGEE. The CDR3 spans 15 residues. V was shortened by 0 bases and J by 3 bases, with 13 bases between the two germline ends. The whole variable domain, filled in from reference TRBV9 and TRBJ2-7, reads DSGVTQTPKHLITATGQRVTLRCSPRSGDLSVYWYQQSLDQGLQFLIQYYNGEERAKGNILERFSAQQFPDLHSELNLSSLELGDSALYFCASSVGQDYFYEQYFGPGTRLTVT.

The chain recombines TRBV5-1 with TRBJ2-3; D is possibly TRBD2 (5 bases). V was cut by 3 bases and J by 2 bases, with 13 bases left in between. The CDR3 is made up of 15 amino acids. In germline, CDR1 is SGHRS, CDR2 YFSETQ. This chain's CDR3 is CASSSRLPPTDTQYF. CDR3 bases: TGCGCCAGCAGCTCCCGACTACCCCCCACAGATACGCAGTATTTT.

The chain recombines TRBV5-4 with TRBJ1-6, with D hard to call. This CDR3 contains 16 residues. The ends were cut back, 4 bases at V and 0 bases at J, with 11 bases in the middle. Germline-derived CDR1 and CDR2 are SGHNT and YYREEE (reference sequence). The DNA of the CDR3 is TGTGCCAGCAGCCTAAGCCGTTTCTCCTATAATTCACCCCTCCACTTT. It yields the protein CASSLSRFSYNSPLHF.

This chain joins TRBV2 and TRBJ1-1, with 7 bases matching TRBD1. Germline V gene sequence: CDR1 SNHLY, CDR2 FYNNEI. Unmatched junction bases numbered 5, after V lost 8 bases and J lost 8 bases. The CDR3 covers 11 residues. The CDR3 bases are TGTGCCAGCCTAAGGGGGCTGGAAGCTTTCTTT. It yields the protein CASLRGLEAFF. The full variable domain, its missing parts supplied by reference TRBV2 and TRBJ1-1, is EPEVTQTPSHQVTQMGQEVILRCVPISNHLYFYWYRQILGQKVEFLVSFYNNEISEKSEIFDDQFSVERPDGSNFTLKIRSTKLEDSAMYFCASLRGLEAFFGQGTRLTVV.

This clone was seen a single time. J is TRBJ2-6 and V is TRBV12-5; D not certain. The V and J ends lost 2 bases and 0 bases respectively, with 11 bases between them. Germline CDR1 and CDR2: LGHNT and FRNRAP. The CDR3 consists of 17 residues. CDR3 loop: CASGLQVTSSGANVLTF. In DNA, the CDR3 is TGTGCTAGTGGTTTGCAGGTAACCAGCTCTGGGGCCAACGTCCTGACTTTC.

The rearrangement joins TRBV5-4 to TRBJ2-1; tentatively, D is TRBD2 (6 bases). In germline, CDR1 is SGHNT, CDR2 YYREEE (reference sequence). V lost 1 base to trimming and J lost 2 bases, with 16 bases between them. The CDR3 runs 17 residues. Written as DNA, the CDR3 is TGTGCCAGCAGCTTGCTTTATTCCAGCGGGCCCTACAATGAGCAGTTCTTC. This translates into CASSLLYSSGPYNEQFF.

The chain recombines TRBV7-3 with TRBJ1-2; D is possibly TRBD1 (5 bases). The germline V gene encodes CDR1 SGHTA and CDR2 FQGTGA. V was trimmed by 2 bases and J by 0 bases, leaving 10 bases between them. The CDR3 spans 15 residues. CDR3 DNA: TGTGCCAGCAGCTTAGCCAGGGAATCTAACTATGGCTACACCTTC. This gives the protein CASSLARESNYGYTF.

The chain couples TRBV25-1 to TRBJ2-5, with D unresolved. Per the germline V gene, CDR1 is MGHDK and CDR2 is SYGVNS. V was cut by 0 bases and J by 1 base, with 12 bases left in between. The CDR3 length is 16 residues. CDR3 sequence: CASSEYYSVAQETQYF. CDR3 in DNA: TGTGCCAGCAGTGAATATTACTCGGTTGCCCAAGAGACCCAGTACTTC.

This clone was picked up one time. The chain has TRBV16 and TRBJ1-3; D is uncertain. Germline CDR1 is KGHSY and CDR2 is FQNENV. Between the trimmed V and J ends, which lost 0 bases and 4 bases, there was a span of 7 bases. The CDR3 runs to 14 residues. CDR3 amino acids: CASSQSGRGNTIYF. In DNA form, the CDR3 reads TGTGCCAGCAGCCAATCGGGCAGAGGAAACACCATATATTTT. The whole variable domain, remainder taken from reference TRBV16 and TRBJ1-3, is GEEVAQTPKHLVRGEGQKAKLYCAPIKGHSYVFWYQQVLKNEFKFLISFQNENVFDETGMPKERFSAKCLPNSPCSLEIQATKLEDSAVYFCASSQSGRGNTIYFGEGSWLTVV.

This clone is a singleton in its sample. This chain connects TRBV28 to TRBJ1-1; perhaps TRBD1 as D (6 bases). Germline V CDR1 and CDR2: MDHEN, SYDVKM. The CDR3 spans 15 residues. V was trimmed by 3 bases and J by 7 bases, leaving 18 bases between them. CDR3 region: CASSFGGGAWNEAFF. The CDR3 region has the DNA TGTGCCAGCAGTTTCGGTGGGGGCGCTTGGAATGAAGCTTTCTTT.

This chain connects TRBV10-3 to TRBJ1-1; 12 positions agree with TRBD1. Trimming took 7 bases from V and 11 from J; bases not matched to a gene: 8. The CDR3 sequence is 13 residues long. Germline V gene data show CDR1 as ENHRY and CDR2 as SYGVKD. CDR3 in amino acids: CAIKGPGQGAAFF. For the CDR3, the DNA is TGTGCCATCAAAGGACCGGGACAGGGGGCGGCTTTCTTT.

The chain carries TRBV9 and TRBJ2-1, with D maybe TRBD1 (6 bases). The CDR3 spans 14 residues. V gave up 0 bases and J gave up 7 bases, with 11 bases separating them. Germline V gives CDR1 SGDLS, CDR2 YYNGEE. The CDR3 spells CASSVAVRGNEQFF. CDR3 bases: TGTGCCAGCAGCGTAGCAGTAAGGGGGAATGAGCAGTTCTTC.

The chain joins TRBV9 to TRBJ2-1; TRBD1 is a possible D gene (5 bases). The V end was cut by 3 bases, the J end by 4 bases, with 20 bases between. Per germline, CDR1 SGDLS and CDR2 YYNGEE. CDR3 length equals 17 residues. CDR3 DNA: TGTGCCAGCAGCGCAAAGCCAGGGTTAGGCGCATACAATGAGCAGTTCTTC. Translating it yields CASSAKPGLGAYNEQFF.

The J gene is TRBJ2-1, the V gene TRBV20-1; the D is unclear. The CDR3 consists of 11 residues. Germline CDR1 is DFQATT and CDR2 is SNEGSKA (reference sequence). V was clipped by 6 bases and J by 8 bases, with 11 bases between them. The CDR3 sequence: CSAAVEDEQFF. The CDR3 DNA reads as TGCAGTGCGGCGGTAGAGGATGAGCAGTTCTTC.

The rearrangement joins TRBV7-3 to TRBJ2-2; the D is unclear. The CDR3 extends over 13 amino acids. Trimming shortened V by 2 bases and J by 6 bases, and 7 bases separated the two germline ends. CDR1 and CDR2 from the germline V gene are SGHTA and FQGTGA. CDR3 DNA: TGTGCCAGCAGCTTATTGGGCCCCGGGGAGCTGTTTTTT. Amino acids: CASSLLGPGELFF.

The chain joins TRBV7-3 to TRBJ2-1, with a tentative D call TRBD2 (5 bases). The CDR3 is 17 amino acids. Germline values: CDR1 SGHTA, CDR2 FQGTGA. V shed 5 bases and J shed 6 bases, with 23 bases lying between them. CDR3 protein: CASSRGRAGSLSNEQFF. CDR3 nucleotide sequence: TGTGCCAGCAGCCGAGGGAGAGCCGGTTCACTAAGCAATGAGCAGTTCTTC.

V is TRBV7-9 and J is TRBJ2-7, with D perhaps matching TRBD1 (6 bases). Germline CDR1 is SEHNR and CDR2 is FQNEAQ (reference sequence). This CDR3 has 13 residues. The V gene lost 4 bases and the J gene lost 3 bases, with 10 bases spanning the gap. The chain's CDR3 is CASSSTGIYEQYF. The DNA of the CDR3 is TGTGCCAGCAGCTCCACAGGGATCTACGAGCAGTACTTC. Full variable domain (missing parts from reference TRBV7-9 and TRBJ2-7): DTGVSQNPRHKITKRGQNVTFRCDPISEHNRLYWYRQTLGQGPEFLTYFQNEAQLEKSRLLSDRFSAERPKGSFSTLEIQRTEQGDSAMYLCASSSTGIYEQYFGPGTRLTVT.

In DNA, the CDR3 is TGCAGCGTTTTTCTCGGGGGGGTTCGAGCGCCCCTGGACGAGCAGTACTTC. Its protein is CSVFLGGVRAPLDEQYF. The chain links TRBV29-1 to TRBJ2-7; 8 bases are shared with TRBD2. Germline trimming cut 5 bases from V and 5 bases from J; bases unmatched to any gene: 20. Per the germline V gene, CDR1 is SQVTM and CDR2 is ANQGSEA. This CDR3 region has 17 residues.

This rearrangement joins TRBV9 to TRBJ2-7, with 13 positions matching TRBD2. The J segment lost 3 bases and the V segment lost 0 bases, leaving 3 bases of the junction unmatched. Per germline, CDR1 SGDLS and CDR2 YYNGEE. The CDR3 loop spans 16 amino acids. CDR3 DNA sequence: TGTGCCAGCAGCGTAGGGGGACTAGCGGGAATCTACGAGCAGTACTTC. Its protein product is CASSVGGLAGIYEQYF.

This chain uses TRBV27 with TRBJ2-1; D possibly corresponds to TRBD2 (6 bases). Germline V gene lookup returns CDR1 MNHEY and CDR2 SMNVEV (reference sequence). The CDR3 sequence is 16 residues long. The V end lost 3 bases, the J end lost 3 bases, and 15 bases lay between the germline ends. The CDR3, as DNA: TGTGCCAGCAGTTTCAAGCGGGCCGTAAACTACAATGAGCAGTTCTTC. Translating it yields CASSFKRAVNYNEQFF.